The TCR beta chain under discussion was sequenced for a study of shared clonotypes between healthy human individuals (dated by TCRdb to 2020 to 2022). Turning to the overall study: The cohort comprised two women and a few men aged 18 to 49 years. For each donor, three plates each were used for CD4 naive and CD4 memory, two plates were used for CD8 naive, and one plate was used for CD8 memory. The study deeply sequenced blood TCR repertoires of five healthy adults to estimate repertoire size and the extent of clonotype sharing between individuals. Libraries were prepared and TCR repertoires were sequenced by different laboratories using diverse techniques, in order to increase sequencing depth and limit assay-specific biases. Leukapheresis yielded between about 0.85 and 10 billion PBMCs per donor.

Using the deep immunoSEQ assay, TCR CDR3 regions were amplified from genomic DNA by multiplex PCR. Extracted genomic DNA from each cell subset was distributed evenly across all wells of several immunoSEQ 96-well plates, and each plate was treated as a replicate. For sorted subsets, each replicate PCR was loaded with 150 to 250 ng genomic DNA, equivalent to roughly 30,000 T cell genomes. Purified libraries were quantified with a Qubit 3.0 fluorometer, sized on a Bioanalyzer 2100, and re-quantified with the KAPA Library Quantification kit. Every immunoSEQ 96-well plate was sequenced on a dedicated single-read 150-cycle Illumina NextSeq 550 flow cell. Per the source publication's procedure: Because only junctional sequences without quality scores were contained in the immunoSEQ output, filtering matching that applied to full-length reads could not be performed. To assign V/J genes and CDR3, sequences were annotated against IMGT germline references using PyIR, a Python wrapper for IgBLAST v1.9. Reads were removed for weak V/J assignments (E-value above 1e-6), missing CDR3, stop codons, out-of-frame junctions, or ambiguous translated residues. V3J clonotypes were defined as sequences sharing the same inferred V gene, J gene, and CDR3 amino acid sequence. Percentage overlap between repertoires was calculated by dividing the number of shared unique clonotypes by the size of the smaller repertoire. Repertoire richness was assessed with RTK rarefaction, the Chao1 estimator, and Recon v2.1 estimates of unobserved clonotypes. For all TCRbeta clonotypes obtained by the gDNA method from a handful of donors, generation probabilities were computed with OLGA. The table was pulled from immuneACCESS by TCRdb, which kept in-frame rearrangements only. Such tables lose some clones; where checked, under half of the loss comes from unresolved V genes, and the rest has no known cause. V, J and clone size are those of that table, while D and trimming were read from the DNA. Within this sample are 1.5 million to 1.9 million clones, with 95% to 99% of them counted one time only. The leading ten clones occupy roughly 0.4% of the sample.

The paper as a whole reports these results and caveats: Estimated clonotype richness was generally larger for naive than for memory subsets. Sampling was restricted to blood, and TCR repertoires in tissues likely differ from the TCR repertoires found in blood. Based on pairwise subsampling, the degree of clonotype sharing among donors was expected to be affected by sequencing depth. Across four donors, 5% to 6% of naive CD4, roughly 3.5% of naive CD8, roughly 2.2% of memory CD4, and under 0.45% of memory CD8 clonotypes were shared. Clonotypes shared by all four sorted-subset donors showed higher generation probabilities than non-shared clonotypes. Even with the large sequencing depth, rarefaction of the sorted-subset datasets indicated that sequencing was incomplete. The small number of donors limited the genetic and exposure-history diversity represented.

The donors were healthy, HIV-negative adults with no recently reported acute infections or vaccinations. Only Caucasian adults living in Nashville, Tennessee, USA were represented among the donors. CD4+ T cells were enriched by magnetic negative selection; naive cells were then positively selected on CD45RA, and the negative fraction formed the memory subset. Blood was obtained by leukapheresis, after which PBMCs were separated by Ficoll-Histopaque density gradient centrifugation and cryopreserved in liquid nitrogen vapor phase. Analytical flow cytometry was used to check the purity and quantity of every magnetically sorted T cell population. From each sorted fraction, genomic DNA was isolated and quantified by UV absorbance on a Nanodrop 2000c. The germline V gene yields SGHDT for CDR1 and YYEEEE for CDR2. V sheds 5 bases and J sheds 7 bases, leaving 16 bases between their ends. The CDR3, cysteine through phenylalanine, is 14 amino acids long. The entry retains the CDR3 DNA only, 42 bases that are in frame from base 1.

Comments on this clone: Its antigen remains undetermined. Per-base qualities were not stored, and no clone one base away is much larger.

This receptor was taken from a man younger than 40 in good health. Material for sequencing was naive CD4+ T cells sorted from blood. This specimen's cell subset or site label, interpreted: CD45RA+ positively selected. This chain joins TRBV5-6 to TRBJ1-5; the D region possibly corresponds to TRBD1 (5 bases align). The sequenced DNA: TGTGCCAGCAGTTACGGGGCCTATGACCAGCCCCAGCATTTT. It encodes CASSYGAYDQPQHF.